The clone carrying this TCR beta chain has a count of ten or more. Antigen specificity is unknown. V gave up 1 base and J gave up 3 bases, with 14 bases separating them. Germline V lookup: CDR1 MGHDK, CDR2 SYGVNS. The CDR3 length is 16 residues. This sample stems from a study of CD8 T cells in ankylosing spondylitis. Study-wide results and caveats: CD8+ disease-linked clones were present at relatively low frequencies in blood. One TCR beta motif, made up of several highly homologous variants, appeared characteristic of ankylosing spondylitis blood. Reactive arthritis synovial fluid and blood previously showed some of these motif variants.

Researchers built TCR beta libraries using quantitative 5'-RACE with molecular barcodes. TCRdb redid the calling of the 5' RACE reads with MiXCR, one entry per CDR3 protein. Counted here are about 240,000 distinct CDR3 sequences, around 7.8% occurring once; the ten biggest clones make up approximately 6.2%. The sequencing input was blood, either unsorted or a sorted T cell fraction (not recorded which). The source is a male donor with ankylosing spondylitis or in good health (not recorded which). V gene TRBV25-1 combines with J gene TRBJ2-3; D possibly corresponds to TRBD1 (5 bases). The CDR3 loop is CASSEFGGAGTDTQYF. DNA of the CDR3: TGTGCCAGCAGTGAATTCGGCGGTGCAGGGACAGATACGCAGTATTTT.